One sample yielded the 2 T cell receptor beta chains listed below, sequenced in a study of blood T cell repertoires in COVID-19 (dated by TCRdb to about 2020). Preparation of the library involved the immunoSEQ multiplex PCR assay. TCRdb took this table from immuneACCESS and kept in-frame rearrangements with V and J called. Such tables lack part of the clones; where checked against another copy, unresolved V genes explain under half of the gap, and the rest is unexplained. This sample gives fewer than 300,000 clones in total; about 89% of them show up just once. The top ten constitute around 9.1% of the sample. Sequencing used peripheral blood. Every receptor here comes from a man in his forties who had recovered from COVID-19.

The chain combines TRBV5-5 with TRBJ1-2; D is perhaps TRBD1 (6 bases). The V and J ends lost 3 bases and 7 bases respectively, with 19 bases between them. The length of the CDR3 is 15 residues. Germline assignment: CDR1 SGHKS and CDR2 YYEKEE (reference sequence). The CDR3 DNA reads as TGTGCCAGCAGCTCCGAAGGTCGGGGGGCAGGTGGCTACACCTTC. It encodes CASSSEGRGAGGYTF.

The chain links TRBV27 to TRBJ2-7; TRBD1 aligns across 10 bases. CDR1 and CDR2 (germline): MNHEY, SMNVEV (reference sequence). The length of the CDR3 is 14 residues. V was clipped by 6 bases and J by 4 bases; unmatched bases: 6. The CDR3 nucleotides are TGTGCCAGCAGCACCGGGACAGGGGAATACGAGCAGTACTTC. It codes for CASSTGTGEYEQYF.